The TCR beta chain under discussion was sequenced for a study of T cell changes during pregnancy in multiple sclerosis. CDR1 and CDR2 (germline): SNHLY, FYNNEI. There are 13 residues in the CDR3. Germline trimming cut 10 bases from V and 5 bases from J; bases unmatched to any gene: 11. The protocol was immunoSEQ multiplex PCR, while the TCRdb copy is restricted to in-frame clones and leaves out a portion. The table includes 70,000 to 95,000 clones, approximately 94% detected once. The gene calls are TRBV2 and TRBJ2-7; 7 bases line up with TRBD2. The sequenced sample was peripheral blood, obtained in the third trimester of pregnancy. The TCR sequence derives from a female donor with multiple sclerosis, enrolled in a pregnancy study. DNA for the CDR3: TGTGCCACTCAAGAGACTAGCCGTAACGAGCAGTACTTC. Its translation is CATQETSRNEQYF.